The 27 T cell receptor beta chains below were found in one sample sequenced in a study of beta chain features in type 1 diabetes. Expressed TCRB transcripts were sequenced because the entire RNA isolate underwent reverse transcription. The protocol was immunoSEQ multiplex PCR, while the TCRdb copy is restricted to in-frame clones and leaves out a portion. This table has about 60,000 clones, approximately 59% appearing once. The sequenced sample was Tregs from blood. These TCRs come from a woman in her late teens or twenties in good health.

In this sample, this clone turned up a few times. V usage is TRBV18 and J usage is TRBJ1-2, with D unresolved. The CDR3 has 15 residues. Per the germline V gene, CDR1 is KGHSH and CDR2 is LQKENI. Between the trimmed V and J ends, which lost 2 bases and 4 bases, there was a span of 14 bases. CDR3 residues: CASSPRGELIYGYTF. In DNA, the CDR3 is TGTGCCAGCTCACCAAGAGGTGAGCTTATCTATGGCTACACCTTC.

The chain combines TRBV5-1 with TRBJ1-1; D not certain. This CDR3 is built from 16 residues. Germline CDR1 SGHRS, CDR2 YFSETQ. Trimming removed 4 bases from V and 0 bases from J, with 16 bases in between. As DNA, the CDR3 is TGCGCCAGCAGCCTAAGGATTGGACTGGTGAACACTGAAGCTTTCTTT. As protein: CASSLRIGLVNTEAFF.

This clone was counted only a few times. CDR3 DNA: TGCGCCAGCAGCAAGACCACCGTCAGGGGGCGCGGCACCGGGGAGCTGTTTTTT. It encodes CASSKTTVRGRGTGELFF. This chain uses TRBV4-1 with TRBJ2-2; 8 bases map to TRBD1. V lost 5 bases, J lost 4 bases, and 15 bases stayed unmatched. CDR1 is MGHRA, CDR2 YSYEKL, per germline. The CDR3 spans 18 residues.

CDR3 DNA: TGTGCCAGCGGGATCAGGGCTTCCTACAATGAGCAGTTCTTC. It codes for CASGIRASYNEQFF. The V and J genes are TRBV6-1 and TRBJ2-1; TRBD1 is a possible D gene (5 bases). The CDR3 is 14 amino acids. Deletions cut 8 bases from V and 1 base from J, with 12 bases between. Germline values: CDR1 MNHNS, CDR2 SASEGT.

This chain connects TRBV5-4 to TRBJ2-2, with D possibly being TRBD1 (5 bases). This CDR3 comprises 14 residues. V was pared by 0 bases and J by 5 bases, with 8 bases between. Germline CDR1 SGHNT, CDR2 YYREEE (reference sequence). The CDR3 here is CASSLAAGTGELFF. The CDR3 DNA reads as TGTGCCAGCAGCTTGGCCGCAGGGACCGGGGAGCTGTTTTTT.

V and J are TRBV29-1 and TRBJ2-7; 9 bases map to TRBD1. V shed 7 bases, J shed 7 bases, and the junction held 11 bases outside the gene matches. The germline CDR1 and CDR2 sequences are SQVTM and ANQGSEA. The CDR3 length is 13 residues. The CDR3: CSGTGTGPGEQYF. DNA for the CDR3: TGCAGCGGCACCGGGACAGGGCCCGGGGAGCAGTACTTC.

The V call is TRBV30, the J call TRBJ2-3; 13 bases align to TRBD2. Unmatched junction bases numbered 2, after V lost 1 base and J lost 4 bases. The germline V gene encodes CDR1 GTSNPN and CDR2 SVGIG (reference sequence). CDR3 length: 15 residues. The CDR3 DNA reads as TGTGCCTGGAGTGCTGGACTAGCGGGAGCAGATACGCAGTATTTT. It codes for CAWSAGLAGADTQYF.

CDR3 sequence: CASSPTRDGNTIYF. The CDR3 nucleotides read TGTGCCAGCTCACCGACCCGGGATGGAAACACCATATATTTT. The chain couples TRBV18 to TRBJ1-3; D not certain. Germline CDR1 and CDR2: KGHSH and LQKENI. Trimming stripped 3 bases from V and 3 bases from J, with 9 bases between. CDR3 size: 14 residues.

This clone was seen a handful of times. CDR3 DNA: TGCGCCAGCAGACCCTCGACAGGGTCACTCGGCTACACCTTC. Amino acids: CASRPSTGSLGYTF. The chain has TRBV5-1 and TRBJ1-2; TRBD1 agrees at 7 bases. The V segment lost 5 bases and the J segment 8 bases; nucleotides outside the gene matches: 12. This CDR3 contains 14 residues. CDR1 SGHRS and CDR2 YFSETQ come from the germline V gene.

The CDR3 is CASSLVGGQGGYGYTF. The CDR3 DNA reads as TGTGCCAGCAGCTTAGTGGGGGGGCAGGGTGGCTATGGCTACACCTTC. The chain has TRBV7-2 and TRBJ1-2; the D gene is possibly TRBD1 (6 bases). V was clipped by 1 base and J by 4 bases, with 16 bases between them. This CDR3 contains 16 residues. CDR1 and CDR2 from the germline V gene are SGHTA and FQGNSA.

This clone was seen a single time. The CDR3 sequence is CASSDPGSGANVLTF. In nucleotides, the CDR3 is TGCGCCAGCAGTGATCCAGGCTCTGGGGCCAACGTCCTGACTTTC. The chain links TRBV10-2 to TRBJ2-6; D uncertain. The germline CDR1 and CDR2 sequences are WSHSY and SAAADI. Between the trimmed V and J ends, which lost 3 bases and 0 bases, there was a span of 6 bases. CDR3 length equals 15 residues.

J is TRBJ2-5 and V is TRBV5-1; TRBD2 aligns across 7 bases. Germline V gives CDR1 SGHRS, CDR2 YFSETQ. The CDR3 is 13 amino acids. V lost 7 bases to trimming and J lost 4 bases; unmatched junction nucleotides: 7. The CDR3 DNA reads as TGCGCCAGCCGGGGGGACCCGCGAGAGACCCAGTACTTC. Its protein is CASRGDPRETQYF.

The chain uses TRBV5-1 and TRBJ2-7; a weak D match, TRBD1 (5 bases). Germline V CDR1 and CDR2: SGHRS, YFSETQ. The CDR3 length is 13 residues. Deletions cut 1 base from V and 3 bases from J, with 8 bases between. The CDR3 spells CASSLRQGYEQYF. The DNA of the CDR3 is TGCGCCAGCAGCTTGCGGCAGGGCTACGAGCAGTACTTC.

The rearrangement uses TRBV6-1 and TRBJ2-5; D remains ambiguous. The J call may not be correct, given that the DNA end is closer to TRBJ2-7. The CDR3 has 11 amino acids. Germline values: CDR1 MNHNS, CDR2 SASEGT. This CDR3 is CASAVPYEQYF. The CDR3 DNA follows: TGTGCCAGCGCGGTCCCCTACGAGCAGTACTTC.

This chain joins TRBV15 and TRBJ1-5; D remains ambiguous. V was cut by 5 bases and J by 1 base, with 9 bases left in between. CDR1 is LNHNV, CDR2 YYDKDF, per germline (reference sequence). CDR3 length: 14 residues. The CDR3 bases are TGTGCCACCAGCCTATCCGTCAGCAATCAGCCCCAGCATTTT. This sequence encodes CATSLSVSNQPQHF. Full variable domain (missing parts from reference TRBV15 and TRBJ1-5): DAMVIQNPRYQVTQFGKPVTLSCSQTLNHNVMYWYQQKSSQAPKLLFHYYDKDFNNEADTPDNFQSRRPNTSFCFLDIRSPGLGDTAMYLCATSLSVSNQPQHFGDGTRLSIL.

The genes are TRBV5-1 and TRBJ2-1; perhaps TRBD2 as D (7 bases). CDR1 and CDR2 (germline): SGHRS, YFSETQ. V dropped 3 bases and J dropped 2 bases, with 15 bases sitting between them. The CDR3 is 16 residues long. In DNA, the CDR3 is TGCGCCAGCAGCTCTTTGGGAGGGGGGACCTACAATGAGCAGTTCTTC. The encoded protein is CASSSLGGGTYNEQFF.

This chain joins TRBV23-1 and TRBJ1-4; 7 bases fit TRBD1. TRBV23-1 is labeled an ORF, and its function is uncertain. V was pared by 0 bases and J by 3 bases, with 4 bases of the junction left unmatched. CDR3 length: 16 amino acids. The CDR3 nucleotides are TGCGCCAGCAGTCAATCAGGGGACAGCCCTAATGAAAAACTGTTTTTT. Residues: CASSQSGDSPNEKLFF.

V usage is TRBV10-3 and J usage is TRBJ2-1; 8 bases fit TRBD2. CDR3 length: 13 residues. V lost 5 bases to trimming and J lost 9 bases; unmatched junction nucleotides: 6. Germline lookup yields CDR1 ENHRY and CDR2 SYGVKD. CDR3 nucleotide sequence: TGTGCCATCAGTCCGGGACTAGTGGTTGAGCAGTTCTTC. This codes for CAISPGLVVEQFF.

This chain connects TRBV5-1 to TRBJ2-3; TRBD2 aligns across 11 bases. Per the germline V gene, CDR1 is SGHRS and CDR2 is YFSETQ. The J segment lost 4 bases and the V segment lost 2 bases, leaving 3 bases of the junction unmatched. The CDR3 contains 15 residues. CDR3 DNA sequence: TGCGCCAGCAGCTTTCTAGCGGGAGGTCCAGATACGCAGTATTTT. Amino acids: CASSFLAGGPDTQYF.

This clone was observed a handful of times. The chain carries TRBV29-1 and TRBJ1-1, with a possible D match to TRBD1 (5 bases). The germline V gene encodes CDR1 SQVTM and CDR2 ANQGSEA. The length of the CDR3 is 13 residues. V was clipped by 5 bases and J by 1 base, with 11 bases between them. The CDR3 protein is CSVQRGTNTEAFF. In nucleotides, the CDR3 is TGCAGCGTTCAACGGGGGACGAACACTGAAGCTTTCTTT. The full variable domain, rest sourced from reference TRBV29-1 and TRBJ1-1, is SAVISQKPSRDICQRGTSLTIQCQVDSQVTMMFWYRQQPGQSLTLIATANQGSEATYESGFVIDKFPISRPNLTFSTLTVSNMSPEDSSIYLCSVQRGTNTEAFFGQGTRLTVV.

This clone was observed a handful of times. The chain carries TRBV7-9 and TRBJ2-4, with 8 nucleotides matching TRBD1. CDR3 length equals 13 residues. CDR1 and CDR2 from the germline V gene are SEHNR and FQNEAQ (reference sequence). V was clipped by 5 bases and J by 8 bases; unmatched bases: 5. DNA for the CDR3: TGTGCCAGCAGCGCGACAGGGGTTGACATTCAGTACTTC. This codes for CASSATGVDIQYF.

This clone was found a few times. V is TRBV5-1 and J is TRBJ2-7; 9 bases are a match to TRBD2. Trimming took 4 bases from V and 9 from J; bases not matched to a gene: 20. Germline V gives CDR1 SGHRS, CDR2 YFSETQ. The CDR3 has 17 amino acids. In DNA, the CDR3 is TGCGCCAGCAGCCCAGTGAATAGCGGGAGTGTTCCAGCGGGGCAGTACTTC. Protein product: CASSPVNSGSVPAGQYF.

This clone was observed once. The rearrangement links TRBV19 to TRBJ2-1; 11 bases align to TRBD2. V trimming: 3 bases; J trimming: 8 bases; junction bases outside the gene matches: 9. This CDR3 is 16 amino acids long. CDR1 is LNHDA and CDR2 is SQIVND in the germline V gene (reference sequence). The CDR3 nucleotides are TGTGCCAGTAGTATGAGTAGCGGGGGGGCCGGGGATGAGCAGTTCTTC. It is translated as CASSMSSGGAGDEQFF.

The J gene is TRBJ1-1, the V gene TRBV5-1, with a possible D match to TRBD1 (5 bases). V lost 1 base, J lost 2 bases, and 9 bases lay in between. The CDR3 contains 14 residues. Per the germline V gene, CDR1 is SGHRS and CDR2 is YFSETQ. Here the CDR3 reads CASSLMGLNTEAFF. CDR3 sequence (DNA): TGCGCCAGCAGCTTGATGGGACTTAACACTGAAGCTTTCTTT.

This rearrangement joins TRBV7-2 to TRBJ2-1; 10 nucleotides line up with TRBD2. Germline V gene sequence: CDR1 SGHTA, CDR2 FQGNSA. This CDR3 is 15 amino acids long. J lost 6 bases, V lost 2 bases, and 4 bases had no gene match. Here the CDR3 reads CASSLRAGGINEQFF. CDR3 DNA sequence: TGTGCCAGCAGCTTACGAGCGGGAGGGATCAATGAGCAGTTCTTC.

The rearrangement links TRBV4-1 to TRBJ1-1; D is undetermined. Germline V gene sequence: CDR1 MGHRA, CDR2 YSYEKL. V was pared by 6 bases and J by 7 bases, with 12 bases between. This CDR3 spans 12 amino acids. In DNA, the CDR3 is TGCGCCAGCAGTCCGCGGGTGGGTGAAGCTTTCTTT. This translates into CASSPRVGEAFF.

This chain connects TRBV18 to TRBJ2-2; D is perhaps TRBD2 (6 bases). Germline-derived CDR1 and CDR2 are KGHSH and LQKENI. This CDR3 is 16 amino acids long. V was clipped by 2 bases and J by 5 bases, with 15 bases between them. The CDR3 sequence is CASSPTGDTPTGELFF. For the CDR3, the DNA is TGTGCCAGCTCACCAACGGGAGACACCCCTACCGGGGAGCTGTTTTTT.